What follows are 24 T cell receptor beta chains derived from one specimen sequenced in a study of blood T cell repertoires in COVID-19. Method: immunoSEQ multiplex PCR; TCRdb's copy keeps in-frame clones and lacks some. This sample has 200,000 to 250,000 clones, with 65% to 90% found just once. Sequenced material: peripheral blood. Receptors were obtained from an older woman with COVID-19, enrolled during active disease.

The chain carries TRBV19 and TRBJ1-4; D is unclear. V gave up 3 bases and J gave up 5 bases, with 7 bases separating them. The CDR3 is 13 amino acids. Germline CDR1 is LNHDA and CDR2 is SQIVND (reference sequence). The CDR3 protein is CASSIRRNEKLFF. The CDR3 DNA reads TGTGCCAGTAGTATTCGCAGGAATGAAAAACTGTTTTTT.

This clone was recorded at least ten times. J is TRBJ2-7 and V is TRBV9; 8 nucleotides agree with TRBD2. Looked up from germline, CDR1 is SGDLS and CDR2 is YYNGEE. This CDR3 is 15 amino acids long. Trimming removed 0 bases from V and 2 bases from J; junction bases left unmatched: 4. CDR3 coding DNA: TGTGCCAGCAGCGTAGTGGCGGGAGGCACCTACGAGCAGTACTTC. It is translated as CASSVVAGGTYEQYF.

The chain uses TRBV10-3 and TRBJ1-1; TRBD1 might be the D (5 bases). Germline CDR1 and CDR2: ENHRY and SYGVKD. The V gene lost 6 bases and the J gene lost 1 base, with 12 bases spanning the gap. The CDR3 consists of 14 residues. The CDR3 is CAIREQAQNTEAFF. The CDR3 DNA reads TGTGCCATCAGGGAACAGGCCCAGAACACTGAAGCTTTCTTT.

In DNA, the CDR3 is TGCGCCAGCAGCCAGGAAAGACAGGGAAGGAGTAATCAGCCCCAGCATTTT. It specifies CASSQERQGRSNQPQHF. This chain links TRBV4-1 with TRBJ1-5; 7 positions agree with TRBD1. The germline gives CDR1 MGHRA, CDR2 YSYEKL. This CDR3 region has 17 residues. V was pared by 3 bases and J by 4 bases, with 12 bases of the junction left unmatched.

The rearrangement uses TRBV7-2 and TRBJ2-7, with 11 bases fitting TRBD1. In germline, CDR1 is SGHTA, CDR2 FQGNSA. The CDR3 sequence is 15 residues long. Unmatched junction bases numbered 7, after V lost 5 bases and J lost 4 bases. For the CDR3, the DNA is TGTGCCAGCAGCCCCCGGACAGGGGGCATATACGAGCAGTACTTC. It translates to CASSPRTGGIYEQYF.

The V and J genes are TRBV10-3 and TRBJ1-3; D is possibly TRBD1 (6 bases). V was clipped by 6 bases and J by 4 bases, with 13 bases between them. The CDR3 totals 14 residues. The germline CDR1 and CDR2 sequences are ENHRY and SYGVKD. This CDR3 is CAISWDIQGNTIYF. The CDR3 nucleotides read TGTGCCATCAGCTGGGACATCCAAGGAAACACCATATATTTT.

In its sample, this clone was seen many times. The V and J genes are TRBV19 and TRBJ2-1; D remains ambiguous. Germline V gene sequence: CDR1 LNHDA, CDR2 SQIVND (reference sequence). Trimming cost V 6 bases and J 1 base, with 13 bases left between them. The CDR3 is made up of 15 amino acids. This CDR3 is CASRRSVVSYNEQFF. DNA for the CDR3: TGTGCCAGTAGACGCTCGGTGGTTTCCTACAATGAGCAGTTCTTC.

This clone was counted a single time. CDR3 nucleotide sequence: TGTGCTAGTGGACCGGGAGGAGGCAATGAGCAGTTCTTC. Translation gives CASGPGGGNEQFF. This chain uses TRBV12-5 with TRBJ2-1, with TRBD2 matching 7 bases. The germline V gene has CDR1 LGHNT and CDR2 FRNRAP. CDR3 size: 13 residues. V shed 6 bases, J shed 6 bases, and the junction held 5 bases outside the gene matches.

This rearrangement joins TRBV5-5 to TRBJ2-5, with TRBD1 matching over 8 bases. Trimming at V came to 4 bases and at J to 5 bases, leaving 7 bases not matched to a gene. The germline V gene encodes CDR1 SGHKS and CDR2 YYEKEE (reference sequence). This CDR3 comprises 14 residues. CDR3 protein: CASSTTGGRETQYF. The CDR3 DNA reads TGTGCCAGCAGCACCACAGGGGGTCGGGAGACCCAGTACTTC. The variable domain in full, completed from reference TRBV5-5 and TRBJ2-5, reads DAGVTQSPTHLIKTRGQQVTLRCSPISGHKSVSWYQQVLGQGPQFIFQYYEKEERGRGNFPDRFSARQFPNYSSELNVNALLLGDSALYLCASSTTGGRETQYFGPGTRLLVL.

V usage is TRBV7-9 and J usage is TRBJ2-1; D remains ambiguous. Trimming left V 1 base short and J 8 bases short, with 9 bases between. Germline CDR1 SEHNR, CDR2 FQNEAQ (reference sequence). CDR3 size: 13 residues. CDR3 protein: CASSLEIADEQFF. DNA of the CDR3: TGTGCCAGCAGCTTAGAAATAGCAGATGAGCAGTTCTTC.

The V call is TRBV19, the J call TRBJ2-5; 15 nucleotides align to TRBD2. The CDR3 is made up of 17 amino acids. Germline lookup yields CDR1 LNHDA and CDR2 SQIVND (reference sequence). Germline trimming cut 6 bases from V and 1 base from J; bases unmatched to any gene: 6. The CDR3 here is CASSGLAGGPGQETQYF. CDR3 bases: TGTGCCAGTAGCGGACTAGCGGGAGGGCCAGGCCAAGAGACCCAGTACTTC.

The J gene is TRBJ2-1, the V gene TRBV6-5; D is possibly TRBD1 (6 bases). The germline CDR1 and CDR2 sequences are MNHEY and SVGAGI. The CDR3 runs 14 residues. V lost 8 bases, J lost 5 bases, and 16 bases lay in between. This CDR3 reads CASQNRAANNEQFF. CDR3 sequence (DNA): TGTGCCAGCCAAAACAGGGCGGCGAACAATGAGCAGTTCTTC.

In this sample, this clone turned up once. Other DNA sequences of this sample code for an identical CDR3. The rearrangement links TRBV6-5 to TRBJ1-5; 9 bases map to TRBD1. The V and J ends lost 6 bases and 7 bases, in that order; junction bases with no gene match: 4. The CDR3 has 13 amino acids. Germline CDR1 and CDR2: MNHEY and SVGAGI. The CDR3 sequence: CASSPDRGQPQHF. The DNA of the CDR3 is TGTGCCAGCAGCCCAGACAGGGGGCAGCCCCAGCATTTT.

This clone was picked up many times. The chain joins TRBV7-9 to TRBJ1-2, with 10 nucleotides matching TRBD1. Trimming took 5 bases from V and 5 from J; bases not matched to a gene: 11. The CDR3 is made up of 16 amino acids. CDR1 SEHNR and CDR2 FQNEAQ come from the germline V gene (reference sequence). CDR3 bases: TGTGCCAGCAGCCTCGGGACAGGGGTAGGGAGGTATGGCTACACCTTC. It specifies CASSLGTGVGRYGYTF.

A single count supports this clone. This chain links TRBV27 with TRBJ2-7, with TRBD2 identical over 8 bases. This CDR3 has 14 residues. Per the germline V gene, CDR1 is MNHEY and CDR2 is SMNVEV (reference sequence). With 3 bases clipped from V and 2 bases from J, the junction kept 3 bases outside the gene matches. CDR3 nucleotides: TGTGCCAGCAGTTTCAGCGGGGGAACCTACGAGCAGTACTTC. It specifies CASSFSGGTYEQYF.

This CDR3 reads CASSLRTRDTQYF. CDR3 nucleotides: TGTGCCAGTAGTCTCCGGACTCGAGATACGCAGTATTTT. The V gene is TRBV19, the J gene TRBJ2-3, with a tentative D call TRBD2 (5 bases). The germline V and J ends were trimmed by 5 bases and 5 bases, with 11 bases remaining between them. The CDR3 has 13 residues. Per germline, CDR1 LNHDA and CDR2 SQIVND (reference sequence).

This clone came up once. The V call is TRBV9, the J call TRBJ2-1; maybe TRBD2 (5 bases). From germline, CDR1 is SGDLS and CDR2 YYNGEE. The CDR3 has 12 residues. Trimming cost V 4 bases and J 6 bases, with 8 bases left between them. For the CDR3, the DNA is TGTGCCAGCAGCCACGGGGTCAATGAGCAGTTCTTC. Translating it yields CASSHGVNEQFF.

CDR3 DNA sequence: TGTGCCAGCAGCGTAGTCGAGGGGACCCAGTACTTC. This codes for CASSVVEGTQYF. The rearrangement uses TRBV9 and TRBJ2-5; possible D gene TRBD2, 5 bases. This CDR3 spans 12 amino acids. V dropped 0 bases and J dropped 7 bases, with 7 bases sitting between them. Germline V lookup: CDR1 SGDLS, CDR2 YYNGEE.

The V gene is TRBV7-2, the J gene TRBJ2-3; TRBD1 agrees at 7 bases. CDR3 length: 16 amino acids. V dropped 1 base and J dropped 1; count of bases not matched to a gene: 5. Germline lookup yields CDR1 SGHTA and CDR2 FQGNSA. The CDR3 sequence: CASSLGTGLGTDTQYF. In DNA form, the CDR3 reads TGTGCCAGCAGCTTAGGGACAGGTCTCGGCACAGATACGCAGTATTTT.

The V gene is TRBV10-3, the J gene TRBJ2-7; 12 bases fit TRBD2. CDR3 length: 18 residues. J gave up 2 bases and V 0 bases, and 8 bases lay outside the gene matches. CDR1 and CDR2 from the germline V gene are ENHRY and SYGVKD. The CDR3 reads CAISESRTSGVNPYEQYF. The CDR3 bases are TGTGCCATCAGTGAGTCGCGGACTAGCGGGGTTAATCCCTACGAGCAGTACTTC.

V and J are TRBV19 and TRBJ2-1; 10 bases line up with TRBD2. The CDR3 has 16 amino acids. Germline loops: CDR1 LNHDA, CDR2 SQIVND (reference sequence). Trimming cost V 3 bases and J 7 bases; bases outside gene matches: 9. CDR3 residues: CASSILPAGGLNEQFF. As DNA, the CDR3 is TGTGCCAGTAGTATTCTCCCAGCGGGGGGGCTGAATGAGCAGTTCTTC.

This rearrangement joins TRBV2 to TRBJ2-3; 10 nucleotides line up with TRBD2. The CDR3 is 17 residues long. The V gene's germline CDR1 is SNHLY and CDR2 FYNNEI. Trimming took 5 bases from V and 5 from J; bases not matched to a gene: 13. CDR3: CASSSSPPGLAQDTQYF. The CDR3 DNA follows: TGTGCCAGCAGTTCGTCGCCTCCGGGACTAGCGCAAGATACGCAGTATTTT.

Here the CDR3 reads CASSLWEKLFF. The CDR3, as DNA: TGTGCCAGCAGTCTATGGGAAAAACTGTTTTTT. The V call is TRBV2, the J call TRBJ1-4, with no clear D. CDR1 is SNHLY and CDR2 is FYNNEI in the germline V gene. Trimming took off 5 bases at V and 8 bases at J, with 6 bases between the two ends. The CDR3 extends over 11 amino acids.

The V gene is TRBV11-2, the J gene TRBJ1-3; D is undetermined. The CDR3 consists of 15 residues. V dropped 2 bases and J dropped 0 bases, with 8 bases sitting between them. CDR1 and CDR2 from the germline V gene are SGHAT and FQNNGV. The CDR3 sequence: CASSLYQVSGNTIYF. As DNA, the CDR3 is TGTGCCAGCAGCTTATACCAGGTCTCTGGAAACACCATATATTTT.